Listed below are T cell receptor beta chains from one sample, sequenced in a study of T cells in Graves' hyperthyroidism and ophthalmopathy. MiXCR, applied by TCRdb to the multiplex PCR reads, yields one record per CDR3 protein. This sample has approximately 620,000 distinct CDR3 sequences; 16% occur once, and the top ten carry under 3.5%. Specimen: blood. These receptor sequences come from a woman in her forties with Graves' ophthalmopathy. Both conserved end residues are part of each CDR3. Fields, in order: V gene, CDR3 length, D gene, clone size, J gene, CDR3 protein, CDR3 DNA. The D gene is left open where the match is weak. For some rows the clone size is stated as once, few or many, or as a class when expanded; others skip it.

>TRBV18|15|-|-|TRBJ1-3
CASSPGASSGNTIYF
TGTGCCAGCTCACCAGGGGCGAGCTCTGGAAACACCATATATTTT
>TRBV18|14|TRBD1|few|TRBJ1-4
CASSTGVANEKLFF
TGTGCCAGCTCAACAGGGGTGGCTAATGAAAAACTGTTTTTT
>TRBV28|18|-|few|TRBJ2-6
CASRSLLGHFTGANVLTF
TGTGCCAGCAGATCCCTTTTGGGACACTTTACTGGGGCCAACGTCCTGACTTTC
>TRBV7-9|15|-|few|TRBJ2-3
CASSRDGGSTDTQYF
TGTGCCAGCAGTCGGGACGGGGGTAGCACAGATACGCAGTATTTT
>TRBV20-1|13|-|-|TRBJ2-3
CSARGYLGDTQYF
TGCAGTGCTAGGGGCTACCTAGGCGATACGCAGTATTTT
>TRBV6-1|15|-|many|TRBJ2-7
CASSEEIQLSYEQYF
TGTGCCAGCAGTGAAGAGATACAGCTATCCTACGAGCAGTACTTC
>TRBV20-1|16|TRBD2|many|TRBJ2-3
CSARRSGTKQQDTQYF
TGCAGTGCTAGACGATCCGGGACTAAGCAGCAAGATACGCAGTATTTT
>TRBV20-1|14|TRBD2|-|TRBJ2-1
CSANQLAGYNEQFF
TGCAGTGCTAATCAGCTAGCGGGATACAATGAGCAGTTCTTC
>TRBV3-1|14|-|many|TRBJ1-5
CASSQDHGNQPQHF
TGTGCCAGCAGCCAAGATCATGGAAATCAGCCCCAGCATTTT
>TRBV5-1|14|-|few|TRBJ2-7
CASTGGEKIYEQYF
TGCGCCAGCACGGGGGGCGAAAAGATCTACGAGCAGTACTTC
>TRBV20-1|18|TRBD2|-|TRBJ2-1
CSARLLAGGGRNYNEQFF
TGCAGTGCTAGACTCCTAGCGGGAGGGGGCCGTAACTACAATGAGCAGTTCTTC
>TRBV19|11|-|once|TRBJ1-1
CASTRGYEAFF
TGTGCCAGTACCAGAGGTTATGAAGCTTTCTTT
>TRBV2|14|-|few|TRBJ2-4
CASSEGGRKNIQYF
TGTGCCAGCAGTGAAGGGGGGCGCAAAAACATTCAGTACTTC
>TRBV7-2|17|TRBD1|-|TRBJ2-3
CASSLQFVQGASDTQYF
TGTGCCAGCAGCTTACAGTTCGTACAGGGGGCGTCAGATACGCAGTATTTT
>TRBV6-1|15|TRBD2|-|TRBJ2-1
CASSIAGGSQGTQFF
TGTGCCAGCAGTATAGCGGGAGGGTCACAGGGAACGCAGTTCTTC
>TRBV28|15|-|many|TRBJ2-3
CASSLQGALTDTQYF
TGTGCCAGCAGTTTACAGGGCGCCCTCACAGATACGCAGTATTTT
>TRBV11-2|15|-|many|TRBJ1-2
CASSRSATVGQGYTF
TGTGCCAGCAGCCGATCGGCGACGGTAGGACAGGGCTACACCTTC
>TRBV11-2|16|TRBD1|many|TRBJ2-1
CASSFRDRALRNEQFF
TGTGCCAGCAGCTTTCGGGACAGGGCCCTAAGGAATGAGCAGTTCTTC
>TRBV5-1|16|TRBD1|few|TRBJ1-1
CASSGYLQGAEAEAFF
TGCGCCAGCAGCGGATACCTACAGGGGGCAGAGGCTGAAGCTTTCTTT
>TRBV7-9|17|TRBD2|many|TRBJ2-3
CASSLGGGAGLTDTQYF
TGTGCCAGCAGCTTAGGGGGAGGAGCGGGGCTGACAGATACGCAGTATTTT
>TRBV5-8|16|-|many|TRBJ2-3
CASSFRQAFSTDTQYF
TGTGCCAGCAGCTTCCGACAGGCCTTTAGCACAGATACGCAGTATTTT
>TRBV20-1|14|TRBD1|-|TRBJ1-5
CSAPQGAEGQPQHF
TGCAGTGCACCGCAGGGGGCGGAGGGTCAGCCCCAGCATTTT
>TRBV12-3/TRBV12-4|15|TRBD1|many|TRBJ1-6
CASSSRDRGDSPLHF
TGTGCCAGCAGTTCACGGGACAGGGGTGATTCACCCCTCCACTTT
>TRBV20-1|14|TRBD2|-|TRBJ2-7
CGFVVAGGPREQYF
TGCGGATTTGTCGTGGCGGGAGGGCCAAGGGAGCAGTACTTC
>TRBV7-9|15|-|few|TRBJ2-2
CASSPPGTVTGELFF
TGTGCCAGCAGCCCCCCCGGGACTGTGACCGGGGAGCTGTTTTTT
>TRBV29-1|13|-|-|TRBJ1-2
CSVESRGSYGYTF
TGCAGCGTTGAATCTCGGGGAAGCTATGGCTACACCTTC
>TRBV7-8|15|-|many|TRBJ1-5
CASSLGQGTNQPQHF
TGTGCCAGCAGCTTAGGACAAGGCACCAATCAGCCCCAGCATTTT
>TRBV20-1|16|-|-|TRBJ2-5
CSAREGHGADRQTQYF
TGCAGTGCTAGAGAGGGACACGGGGCGGACCGGCAGACCCAGTACTTC
>TRBV6-1|13|-|-|TRBJ1-1
CASSEGQGVKAFF
TGTGCCAGCAGTGAGGGGCAAGGAGTAAAAGCTTTCTTT
>TRBV6-5|18|-|many|TRBJ1-6
CASSYSRVSSSYNSPLHF
TGTGCCAGCAGTTACTCTCGGGTGTCAAGCTCCTATAATTCACCCCTCCACTTT
>TRBV4-1|13|-|-|TRBJ2-7
CASSLGARSEQYF
TGCGCCAGCAGCCTCGGGGCTAGATCCGAGCAGTACTTC
>TRBV6-1|10|-|many|TRBJ1-1
CASSDFLTFF
TGTGCCAGCAGTGATTTTTTGACTTTCTTT
>TRBV11-2|16|-|-|TRBJ2-3
CASSSIGQSRTDTQYF
TGTGCCAGCAGCTCCATCGGACAGTCCAGAACAGATACGCAGTATTTT
>TRBV24-1|15|-|few|TRBJ2-3
CATSDLLGGPDTQYF
TGTGCCACCAGTGATTTGCTGGGGGGTCCAGATACGCAGTATTTT
>TRBV7-3|14|-|-|TRBJ2-2
CASSSRGTTGELFF
TGTGCCAGCAGCTCCCGAGGAACCACCGGGGAGCTGTTTTTT
>TRBV12-3/TRBV12-4|14|-|few|TRBJ2-4
CASTNLDLKNIQYF
TGTGCCAGCACAAATTTAGACCTCAAAAACATTCAGTACTTC
>TRBV2|13|-|few|TRBJ2-5
CASSLAHRETQYF
TGTGCCAGCAGCCTCGCCCATCGGGAGACCCAGTACTTC
>TRBV6-1|13|-|-|TRBJ2-1
CASSPDRGTEQFF
TGTGCCAGCAGCCCCGACAGAGGAACGGAGCAGTTCTTC
>TRBV28|20|TRBD1|-|TRBJ2-2
CASSLLGFRDRGKNTGELFF
TGTGCCAGCAGCCTCCTCGGATTCCGGGACAGGGGAAAGAACACCGGGGAGCTGTTTTTT
>TRBV30|14|-|many|TRBJ1-2
CAWSATSGSYGYTF
TGTGCCTGGAGCGCCACCTCGGGCAGCTATGGCTACACCTTC
>TRBV28|15|TRBD1|-|TRBJ2-7
CASSSSGTGWYEQYF
TGTGCCAGCAGTTCATCCGGGACAGGGTGGTACGAGCAGTACTTC
>TRBV20-1|11|-|few|TRBJ1-2
CSAVANYGYTF
TGCAGTGCTGTAGCTAACTATGGCTACACCTTC
>TRBV29-1|11|-|-|TRBJ1-1
CSGSVNTEAFF
TGCAGCGGATCGGTGAACACTGAAGCTTTCTTT
>TRBV7-9|14|TRBD2|many|TRBJ2-1
CASSRSSGVNEQFF
TGTGCCAGCAGCCGCTCTAGCGGGGTCAATGAGCAGTTCTTC
>TRBV15|12|-|-|TRBJ2-1
CATSSPHNEQFF
TGTGCCACCAGCAGCCCCCACAATGAGCAGTTCTTC
>TRBV28|15|TRBD1|-|TRBJ2-4
CASSQRDRAVYIQYF
TGTGCCAGCAGCCAAAGGGACAGGGCGGTTTACATTCAGTACTTC